These 23 T cell receptor beta chains were sequenced from one sample in a study of cytomegalovirus exposure and HLA in healthy donors. The PCR made use of 60 Vbeta and 13 Jbeta primers. Some clones are missing from TCRdb's copy, which holds only in-frame ones; the method was immunoSEQ multiplex PCR. Of 130,000 or so clones detected, 70% to 80% appear once; the ten largest clones hold 1% to 1.5%. Sequenced material: PBMCs. Receptor source: a man in his fifties or sixties in good health and CMV-seronegative.

This clone turned up a few times. The chain uses TRBV4-2 and TRBJ1-1; no definite D call. The V end was cut by 0 bases, the J end by 7 bases, with 6 bases between. Germline-derived CDR1 and CDR2 are LGHNA and YNFKEQ. The CDR3 totals 12 residues. CDR3 nucleotides: TGTGCCAGCAGCCAAGACCGCGTTGAAGCTTTCTTT. It is translated as CASSQDRVEAFF.

This clone was observed many times. This chain joins TRBV2 and TRBJ1-5, with D possibly matching TRBD1 (6 bases). CDR3 size: 14 residues. The V and J ends lost 2 bases and 4 bases respectively, with 9 bases between them. The germline gives CDR1 SNHLY, CDR2 FYNNEI. In nucleotides, the CDR3 is TGTGCCAGCAGTGAAACAGGGTTTAATCAGCCCCAGCATTTT. Its translation: CASSETGFNQPQHF.

J is TRBJ1-1 and V is TRBV9; TRBD1 is a possible D gene (5 bases). The germline V gene encodes CDR1 SGDLS and CDR2 YYNGEE. The CDR3 is 13 residues long. Trimming took 6 bases from V and 4 from J, leaving 13 bases between them. The CDR3 coding sequence is TGTGCCAGCAACGGGGGGGGATCCACTGAAGCTTTCTTT. Translated: CASNGGGSTEAFF.

The chain joins TRBV20-1 to TRBJ2-1; a possible D gene is TRBD1 (5 bases). This CDR3 is 11 amino acids long. Trimming cost V 4 bases and J 7 bases, with 8 bases left between them. Per germline, CDR1 DFQATT and CDR2 SNEGSKA (reference sequence). The CDR3 DNA reads TGCAGTGCTACTAGGGGAAATGAGCAGTTCTTC. Encoded protein: CSATRGNEQFF.

The chain recombines TRBV7-9 with TRBJ2-1, with D unclear. From germline, CDR1 is SEHNR and CDR2 FQNEAQ (reference sequence). The V end was cut by 4 bases, the J end by 0 bases, with 10 bases between. The CDR3 runs 15 residues. In nucleotides, the CDR3 is TGTGCCAGCAGCTACCAGGAAAGCTCCTACAATGAGCAGTTCTTC. This gives the protein CASSYQESSYNEQFF.

The V and J genes are TRBV29-1 and TRBJ2-7; 11 nucleotides line up with TRBD2. Germline V CDR1 and CDR2: SQVTM, ANQGSEA. The CDR3 consists of 13 residues. The ends lost 4 bases at V and 6 bases at J; junction bases unmatched: 5. The CDR3 is CSVVSGRATEQYF. For the CDR3, the DNA is TGCAGCGTTGTTAGCGGGAGGGCCACCGAGCAGTACTTC.

This clone came up once. CDR3 residues: CASNLGGLSSYEQYF. The CDR3 DNA reads TGTGCCAGCAACCTGGGGGGTCTTAGCTCCTACGAGCAGTACTTC. The rearrangement links TRBV28 to TRBJ2-7, with D perhaps TRBD2 (6 bases). Trimming took 7 bases from V and 0 from J, leaving 16 bases between them. This CDR3 has 15 amino acids. Germline CDR1 and CDR2: MDHEN and SYDVKM.

The sample holds one count of this clone. V is TRBV27 and J is TRBJ2-3; D is uncertain. This CDR3 region has 15 residues. Trimming shortened V by 3 bases and J by 1 base, and 11 bases separated the two germline ends. Germline assignment: CDR1 MNHEY and CDR2 SMNVEV (reference sequence). CDR3 DNA: TGTGCCAGCAGTTTTTCTTTCCTCCGCACAGATACGCAGTATTTT. Amino acids: CASSFSFLRTDTQYF.

The chain links TRBV19 to TRBJ2-2; 7 nucleotides agree with TRBD1. This CDR3 region has 14 residues. CDR1 and CDR2 from the germline V gene are LNHDA and SQIVND (reference sequence). V trimming: 2 bases; J trimming: 8 bases; junction bases outside the gene matches: 5. CDR3 nucleotide sequence: TGTGCCAGTAGTATACAGGGGGTTCTTGGGGAGCTGTTTTTT. Its protein product is CASSIQGVLGELFF.

The rearrangement links TRBV29-1 to TRBJ2-3; possible D gene TRBD1, 5 bases. The germline V gene encodes CDR1 SQVTM and CDR2 ANQGSEA. V was trimmed by 0 bases and J by 6 bases, leaving 16 bases between them. CDR3 length: 15 amino acids. CDR3 loop: CSVEDNRGAKDTQYF. The CDR3 nucleotides are TGCAGCGTTGAAGATAATAGGGGCGCAAAGGATACGCAGTATTTT.

The V gene is TRBV7-2, the J gene TRBJ2-1; perhaps TRBD2 as D (5 bases). Germline V gene sequence: CDR1 SGHTA, CDR2 FQGNSA. The CDR3 has 13 amino acids. Trimming took off 5 bases at V and 10 bases at J, with 15 bases between the two ends. CDR3 loop: CASSPYATGEQFF. CDR3 DNA sequence: TGTGCCAGCAGCCCATACGCGACGGGGGAGCAGTTCTTC.

The rearrangement uses TRBV18 and TRBJ2-2; TRBD2 matches 10 bases. Per the germline V gene, CDR1 is KGHSH and CDR2 is LQKENI. J gave up 2 bases and V 7 bases, and 4 bases lay outside the gene matches. This CDR3 comprises 15 residues. The CDR3 region is CASWGLAINTGELFF. The CDR3, as DNA: TGTGCCAGCTGGGGACTAGCGATTAACACCGGGGAGCTGTTTTTT.

This clone was detected only a few times. The chain links TRBV6-6 to TRBJ2-2, with TRBD2 matching 12 bases. Germline V gene data show CDR1 as MNHNY and CDR2 as SVGAGI (reference sequence). This CDR3 spans 16 amino acids. Trimming removed 3 bases from V and 7 bases from J; junction bases left unmatched: 6. Here the CDR3 reads CASSYRLAGGGGELFF. CDR3 sequence (DNA): TGTGCCAGCAGTTATCGTCTAGCGGGAGGGGGCGGGGAGCTGTTTTTT.

The gene calls are TRBV21-1 and TRBJ2-1; the table's D gene call, TRBD2, was not cross checked with the DNA. TRBV21-1 is designated a pseudogene. CDR3 length equals 17 residues. CDR3 residues: CASSKGGLAATGNEQFF. CDR3 coding DNA: TGTGCCAGCAGCAAAGGGGGGCTAGCGGCCACCGGGAATGAGCAGTTCTTC.

The chain recombines TRBV28 with TRBJ2-5; unclear D gene. The CDR3 loop spans 10 amino acids. Looked up from germline, CDR1 is MDHEN and CDR2 is SYDVKM. The V gene lost 8 bases and the J gene lost 7 bases, with 8 bases spanning the gap. The CDR3 reads CASGPRTQYF. The CDR3 DNA sequence: TGTGCCAGCGGCCCCAGGACCCAGTACTTC.

The gene calls are TRBV7-9 and TRBJ1-2; 8 bases are a match to TRBD1. Germline assignment: CDR1 SEHNR and CDR2 FQNEAQ (reference sequence). The trim removed 5 bases at V and 4 bases at J, leaving 6 bases unmatched. The CDR3 length is 14 residues. The CDR3 loop reads CASSLGQGGYGYTF. In DNA form, the CDR3 reads TGTGCCAGCAGCCTAGGACAGGGCGGCTATGGCTACACCTTC.

This clone appeared a single time. The chain combines TRBV12-5 with TRBJ2-3, with 9 bases fitting TRBD2. The CDR3 runs to 17 residues. Germline CDR1 is LGHNT and CDR2 is FRNRAP. The V gene end was trimmed by 2 bases and the J gene end by 0 bases; junction bases not matched to a gene: 6. This chain's CDR3 is CASGLWPLAGSTDTQYF. CDR3 sequence (DNA): TGTGCTAGTGGTTTGTGGCCTCTAGCGGGAAGCACAGATACGCAGTATTTT.

J is TRBJ1-2 and V is TRBV28; 8 bases agree with TRBD1. The CDR3 extends over 14 amino acids. Unmatched junction bases numbered 3, after V lost 4 bases and J lost 2 bases. Looked up from germline, CDR1 is MDHEN and CDR2 is SYDVKM. CDR3 sequence: CASSSGGANYGYTF. In DNA form, the CDR3 reads TGTGCCAGCAGTTCAGGGGGCGCGAACTATGGCTACACCTTC.

The chain has TRBV5-4 and TRBJ2-3, with 12 nucleotides matching TRBD2. Germline V gives CDR1 SGHNT, CDR2 YYREEE (reference sequence). The CDR3 length is 16 residues. V lost 5 bases to trimming and J lost 4 bases; unmatched junction nucleotides: 8. The CDR3 sequence is CASSSTSGRLADTQYF. The CDR3 DNA reads TGTGCCAGCAGTTCGACTAGCGGGAGATTGGCAGATACGCAGTATTTT.

The J gene is TRBJ2-1, the V gene TRBV4-3, with D maybe TRBD2 (6 bases). Germline CDR1 reads LGHNA; CDR2 reads YSLEER. The V end lost 1 base, the J end lost 8 bases, and 15 bases lay between the germline ends. The CDR3 has 15 amino acids. In DNA form, the CDR3 reads TGCGCCAGCAGCCAAGTTGAGGGAGGAGGCGATGAGCAGTTCTTC. Its protein product is CASSQVEGGGDEQFF.

The V and J genes are TRBV6-1 and TRBJ2-5, with D possibly TRBD2 on 6 matching bases. Between the trimmed V and J ends, which lost 10 bases and 4 bases, there was a span of 22 bases. This CDR3 contains 15 residues. CDR1 is MNHNS and CDR2 is SASEGT in the germline V gene. CDR3 residues: CATSLSGGSRETQYF. As DNA, the CDR3 is TGTGCCACCTCCCTCTCCGGGGGTAGTCGAGAGACCCAGTACTTC.

The genes are TRBV7-9 and TRBJ2-3, with 7 bases aligning to TRBD2. The CDR3 covers 14 residues. Per the germline V gene, CDR1 is SEHNR and CDR2 is FQNEAQ (reference sequence). V lost 10 bases to trimming and J lost 0 bases; unmatched junction nucleotides: 7. CDR3 sequence reads: CATRLAVSTDTQYF. In DNA, the CDR3 is TGTGCCACAAGACTAGCCGTTAGCACAGATACGCAGTATTTT.

The CDR3 sequence is CASTLGTGRAGELFF. CDR3 sequence (DNA): TGTGCCAGTACCCTAGGGACAGGGAGGGCCGGGGAGCTGTTTTTT. This rearrangement joins TRBV19 to TRBJ2-2, with 9 bases aligning to TRBD1. V was clipped by 7 bases and J by 6 bases; unmatched bases: 9. The length of the CDR3 is 15 residues. Germline CDR1 reads LNHDA; CDR2 reads SQIVND (reference sequence).